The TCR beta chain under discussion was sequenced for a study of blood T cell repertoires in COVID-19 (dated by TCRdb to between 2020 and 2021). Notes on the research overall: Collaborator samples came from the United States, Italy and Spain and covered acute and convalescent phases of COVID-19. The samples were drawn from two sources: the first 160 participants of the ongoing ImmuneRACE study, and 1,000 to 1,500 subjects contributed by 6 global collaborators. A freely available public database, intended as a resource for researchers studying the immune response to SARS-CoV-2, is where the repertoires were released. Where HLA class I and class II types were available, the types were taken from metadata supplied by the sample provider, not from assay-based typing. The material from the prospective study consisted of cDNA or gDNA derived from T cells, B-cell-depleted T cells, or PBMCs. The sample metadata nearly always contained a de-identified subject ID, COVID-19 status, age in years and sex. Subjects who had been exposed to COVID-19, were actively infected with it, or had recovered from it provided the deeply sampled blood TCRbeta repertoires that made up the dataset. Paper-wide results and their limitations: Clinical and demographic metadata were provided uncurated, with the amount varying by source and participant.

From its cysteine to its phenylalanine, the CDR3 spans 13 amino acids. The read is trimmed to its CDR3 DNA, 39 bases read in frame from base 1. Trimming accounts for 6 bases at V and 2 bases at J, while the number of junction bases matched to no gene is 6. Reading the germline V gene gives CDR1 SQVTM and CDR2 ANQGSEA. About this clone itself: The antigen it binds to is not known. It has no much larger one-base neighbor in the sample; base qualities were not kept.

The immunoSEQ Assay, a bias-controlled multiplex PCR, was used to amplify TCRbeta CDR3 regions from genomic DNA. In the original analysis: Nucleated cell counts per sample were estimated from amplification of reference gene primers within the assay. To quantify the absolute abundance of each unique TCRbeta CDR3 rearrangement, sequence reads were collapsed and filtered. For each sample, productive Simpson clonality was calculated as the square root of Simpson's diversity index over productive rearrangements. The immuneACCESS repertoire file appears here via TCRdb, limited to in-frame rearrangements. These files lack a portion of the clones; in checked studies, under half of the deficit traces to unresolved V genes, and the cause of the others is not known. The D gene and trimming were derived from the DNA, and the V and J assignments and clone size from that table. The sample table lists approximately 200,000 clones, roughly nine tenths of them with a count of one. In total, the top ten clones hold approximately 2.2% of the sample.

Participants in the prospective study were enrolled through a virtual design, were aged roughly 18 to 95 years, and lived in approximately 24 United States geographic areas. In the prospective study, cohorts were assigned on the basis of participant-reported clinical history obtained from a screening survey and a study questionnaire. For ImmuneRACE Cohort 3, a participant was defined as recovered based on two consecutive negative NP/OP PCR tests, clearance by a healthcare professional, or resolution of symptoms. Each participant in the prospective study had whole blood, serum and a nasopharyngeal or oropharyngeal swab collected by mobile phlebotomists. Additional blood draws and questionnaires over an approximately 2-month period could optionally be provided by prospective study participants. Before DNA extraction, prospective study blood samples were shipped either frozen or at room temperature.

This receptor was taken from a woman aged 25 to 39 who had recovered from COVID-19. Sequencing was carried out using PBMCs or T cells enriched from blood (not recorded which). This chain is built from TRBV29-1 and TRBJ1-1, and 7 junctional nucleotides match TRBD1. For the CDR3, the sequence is CSVAGTDNTEAFF. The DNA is TGCAGCGTCGCCGGGACAGACAACACTGAAGCTTTCTTT.